These T cell receptor beta chains were read from a single sample in a study of T cell responses to AZD1222 COVID-19 vaccine. Sequencing was performed with immunoSEQ multiplex PCR; in TCRdb, only in-frame clones are kept and a portion is missing. The profile shows 100,000 to 150,000 clones, 80% to 90% of them singletons. Sequences were derived from peripheral blood, sampled on day 0 of AZD1222 vaccination. The receptors were sampled from an adult in good health. Each CDR3 is given with its conserved first and last residue. The order of the fields is D gene, clone size, V gene, J gene, CDR3 protein, CDR3 DNA. The D gene is left open where the match is weak. Expanded clones get a size class; other rows say once, few or many, or leave the size out.

TRBD1	-	TRBV5-1	TRBJ1-6	CASSFSPDRDNSPLHF	TGCGCCAGCAGCTTTTCCCCGGACAGGGATAATTCACCCCTCCACTTT
TRBD1	-	TRBV25-1	TRBJ1-6	CASSEWDSFSPLHF	TGTGCCAGCAGTGAATGGGACAGTTTTTCACCCCTCCACTTT
-	-	TRBV18	TRBJ2-3	CASTPSLDTDTQYF	TGTGCCAGCACCCCGTCGCTGGACACAGATACGCAGTATTTT
-	-	TRBV19	TRBJ2-5	CASSLEQETQYF	TGTGCCAGTAGCCTCGAACAAGAGACCCAGTACTTC
-	-	TRBV4-1	TRBJ2-1	CASSQDGRGSNYNEQFF	TGCGCCAGCAGCCAAGACGGCAGAGGGTCAAATTACAATGAGCAGTTCTTC
TRBD2	-	TRBV4-2	TRBJ2-1	CASSQDLSGGHNEQFF	TGTGCCAGCAGCCAAGACCTTAGCGGGGGTCACAATGAGCAGTTCTTC
TRBD2	-	TRBV18	TRBJ2-1	CASSPLGLADNEQFF	TGTGCCAGCTCCCCCTTGGGACTAGCGGACAATGAGCAGTTCTTC
-	-	TRBV5-4	TRBJ2-5	CASSLSANQETQYF	TGTGCCAGCAGCTTGTCGGCCAACCAAGAGACCCAGTACTTC
-	-	TRBV7-9	TRBJ1-2	CASSFGAGGYGYTF	TGTGCCAGCAGCTTCGGGGCGGGAGGCTATGGCTACACCTTC
TRBD2	-	TRBV7-3	TRBJ2-1	CASSALNPRTSGYNEQFF	TGTGCCAGCAGCGCGCTGAATCCGAGGACTAGCGGGTACAATGAGCAGTTCTTC
-	-	TRBV3-1/TRBV3-2	TRBJ1-5	CASSQHAGDNQPQHF	TGTGCCAGCAGCCAACACGCAGGGGACAATCAGCCCCAGCATTTT
TRBD2	-	TRBV7-6	TRBJ2-5	CASRTSGGETQYF	TGTGCCAGCAGGACTAGCGGGGGGGAGACCCAGTACTTC
-	once	TRBV24-1	TRBJ2-3	CATSDGTRDTDTQYF	TGTGCCACCAGTGATGGAACTAGAGACACAGATACGCAGTATTTT
-	-	TRBV28	TRBJ1-6	CASSSLRTHHNSPLHF	TGTGCCAGCAGTTCTCTACGGACCCATCATAATTCACCCCTCCACTTT
-	once	TRBV5-1	TRBJ2-2	CASTPGELTGELFF	TGCGCCAGTACACCCGGGGAGTTGACCGGGGAGCTGTTTTTT
-	few	TRBV9	TRBJ2-7	CASSVAPGAAIYEQYF	TGTGCCAGCAGCGTAGCGCCCGGGGCGGCAATTTACGAGCAGTACTTC
-	-	TRBV2	TRBJ1-6	CASMRQPNSPLHF	TGTGCCAGCATGAGGCAACCAAATTCACCCCTCCACTTT
-	-	TRBV29-1	TRBJ1-2	CSVEDLGTYGYTF	TGCAGCGTTGAAGATCTTGGGACGTATGGCTACACCTTC
-	-	TRBV30	TRBJ1-5	CAWSSGSNQPQHF	TGTGCCTGGAGCTCCGGCTCCAATCAGCCCCAGCATTTT
-	-	TRBV11-2	TRBJ2-1	CASKPELSSYNEQFF	TGTGCCAGCAAGCCCGAACTGAGCTCCTACAATGAGCAGTTCTTC
-	-	TRBV11-2	TRBJ2-3	CASSFWGADTQYF	TGTGCCAGCAGCTTTTGGGGCGCAGATACGCAGTATTTT